This entry features one T cell receptor (beta chain) sequence. The sample originates from a study of shared clonotypes between healthy human individuals. Whole-study context: Donors had three CD4 naive, three CD4 memory, two CD8 naive and one CD8 memory plate apiece.

V lost 1 base and J 6 bases, leaving 10 bases between the germline ends. Germline V gene lookup returns CDR1 KGHSH and CDR2 LQKENI. The CDR3 sequence is 13 residues long. Using immunoSEQ multiplex PCR, the repertoire was profiled, and TCRdb retains in-frame clones only, with some absent. This sample has approximately 1,500,000 clones, with 98% found just once. Material: naive CD4+ T cells sorted from blood. Stated subset: CD45RA+ positively selected. This chain connects TRBV18 to TRBJ2-7; weak D call: TRBD2 (5 bases). The TCR comes from a young man in good health. The CDR3 sequence: CASSPHEAGEQYF. In DNA form, the CDR3 reads TGTGCCAGCTCACCACACGAGGCGGGCGAGCAGTACTTC.